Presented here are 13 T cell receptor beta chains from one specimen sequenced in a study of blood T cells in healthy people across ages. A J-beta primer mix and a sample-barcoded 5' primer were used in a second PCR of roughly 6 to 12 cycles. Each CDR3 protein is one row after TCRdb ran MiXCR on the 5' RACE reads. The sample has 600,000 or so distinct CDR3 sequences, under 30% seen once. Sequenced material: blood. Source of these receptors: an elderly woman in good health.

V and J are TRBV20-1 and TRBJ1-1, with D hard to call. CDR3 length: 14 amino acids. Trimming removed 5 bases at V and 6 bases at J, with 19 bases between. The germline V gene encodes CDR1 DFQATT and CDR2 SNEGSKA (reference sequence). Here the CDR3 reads CSALNPRGLAEAFF. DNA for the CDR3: TGCAGTGCTCTTAACCCGCGTGGCTTAGCTGAAGCTTTCTTT.

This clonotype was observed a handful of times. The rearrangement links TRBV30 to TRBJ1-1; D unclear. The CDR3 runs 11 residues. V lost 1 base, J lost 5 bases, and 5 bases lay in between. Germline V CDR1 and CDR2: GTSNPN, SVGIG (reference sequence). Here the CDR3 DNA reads TGTGCCTGGAGTGATGGGACTGAAGCTTTCTTT. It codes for CAWSDGTEAFF.

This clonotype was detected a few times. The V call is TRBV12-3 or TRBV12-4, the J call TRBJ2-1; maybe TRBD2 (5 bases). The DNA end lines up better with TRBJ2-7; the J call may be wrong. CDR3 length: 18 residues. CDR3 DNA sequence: TGTGCCAGCAGTTTAGATGTTGGCGGGCTGAGCTCCTACAATGAGCAGTACTTC. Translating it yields CASSLDVGGLSSYNEQYF.

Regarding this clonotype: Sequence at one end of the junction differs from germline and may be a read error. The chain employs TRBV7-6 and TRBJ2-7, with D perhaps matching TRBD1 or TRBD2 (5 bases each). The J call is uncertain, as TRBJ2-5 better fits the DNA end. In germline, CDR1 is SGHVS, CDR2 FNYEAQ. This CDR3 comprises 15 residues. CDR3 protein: CTSSGTGTGQETQYF. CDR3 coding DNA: TGTACCAGCTCCGGAACCGGGACCGGGCAGGAGACCCAGTACTTC.

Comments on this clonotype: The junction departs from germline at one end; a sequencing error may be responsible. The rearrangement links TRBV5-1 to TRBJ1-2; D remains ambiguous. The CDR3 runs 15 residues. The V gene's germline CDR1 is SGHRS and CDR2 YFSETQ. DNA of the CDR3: TGCGCCGGCAGCTTGTCGGCACCCCGCGACTATGGCTACACCTTC. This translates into CAGSLSAPRDYGYTF.

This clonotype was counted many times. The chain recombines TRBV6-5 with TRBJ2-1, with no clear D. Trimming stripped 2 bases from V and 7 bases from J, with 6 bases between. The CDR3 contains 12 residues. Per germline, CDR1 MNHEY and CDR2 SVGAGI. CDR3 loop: CASSYTDNEQFF. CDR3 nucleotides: TGTGCCAGCAGTTACACGGATAATGAGCAGTTCTTC.

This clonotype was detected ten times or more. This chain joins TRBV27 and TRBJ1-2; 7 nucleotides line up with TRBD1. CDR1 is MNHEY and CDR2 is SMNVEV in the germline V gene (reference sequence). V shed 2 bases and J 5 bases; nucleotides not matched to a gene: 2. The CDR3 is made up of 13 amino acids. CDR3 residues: CASSLQQGYGYTF. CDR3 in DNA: TGTGCCAGCAGTTTACAACAGGGGTATGGCTACACCTTC.

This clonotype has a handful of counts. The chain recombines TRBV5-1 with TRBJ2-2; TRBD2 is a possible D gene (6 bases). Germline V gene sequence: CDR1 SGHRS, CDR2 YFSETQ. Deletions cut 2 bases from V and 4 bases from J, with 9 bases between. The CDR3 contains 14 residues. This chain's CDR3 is CASSFDGGTGELFF. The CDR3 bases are TGCGCCAGCAGCTTCGACGGGGGCACCGGGGAGCTGTTTTTT.

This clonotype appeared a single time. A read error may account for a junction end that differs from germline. The CDR3 protein is CASSDSHSGANVLTF. CDR3 DNA sequence: TGTGCCAGCAGTGACTCGCACTCTGGGGCCAACGTCCTGACTTTC. The chain carries TRBV6-5 and TRBJ2-6; the D is unclear. The germline V gene has CDR1 MNHEY and CDR2 SVGAGI. There are 15 residues in the CDR3.

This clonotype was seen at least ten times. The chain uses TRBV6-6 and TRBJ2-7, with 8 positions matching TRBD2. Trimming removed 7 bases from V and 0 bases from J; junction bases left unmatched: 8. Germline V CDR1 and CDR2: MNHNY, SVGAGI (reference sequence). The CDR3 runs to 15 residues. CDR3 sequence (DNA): TGTGCCAGCAAACCCTCTAGCGGGTTCTCCTACGAGCAGTACTTC. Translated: CASKPSSGFSYEQYF.

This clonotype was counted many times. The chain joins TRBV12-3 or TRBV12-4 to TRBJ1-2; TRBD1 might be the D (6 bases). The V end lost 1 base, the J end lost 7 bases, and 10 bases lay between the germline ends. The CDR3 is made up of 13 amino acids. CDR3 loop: CASSLDREFGYTF. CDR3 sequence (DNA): TGTGCCAGCAGTTTAGACAGGGAATTTGGCTACACCTTC.

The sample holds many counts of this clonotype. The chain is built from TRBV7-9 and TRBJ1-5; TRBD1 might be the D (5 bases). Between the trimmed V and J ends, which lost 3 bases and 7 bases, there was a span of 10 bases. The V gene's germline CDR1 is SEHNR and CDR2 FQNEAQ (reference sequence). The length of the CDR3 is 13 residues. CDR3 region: CASSLGVKQPQHF. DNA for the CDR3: TGTGCCAGCAGCTTGGGGGTTAAACAGCCCCAGCATTTT.

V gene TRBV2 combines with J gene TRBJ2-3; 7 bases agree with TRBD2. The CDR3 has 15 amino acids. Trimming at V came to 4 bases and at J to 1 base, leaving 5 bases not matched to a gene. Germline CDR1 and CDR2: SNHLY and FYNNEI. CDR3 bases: TGTGCCAGCAGTGTCCCAGGGAGGGGCACAGATACGCAGTATTTT. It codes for CASSVPGRGTDTQYF.